This T cell receptor beta chain was documented in a study of blood T cell repertoires in COVID-19. Libraries were prepared by immunoSEQ multiplex PCR; TCRdb keeps only in-frame clonotypes and omits some of them. The sample lists approximately 150,000 clones; 81% were seen once. This clone was observed once. The age range of participants was about 18 to 89 years, with residence in about two dozen US areas. This CDR3 contains 12 residues. V dropped 4 bases and J dropped 8 bases, with 11 bases sitting between them. Sequencing input: PBMCs or T cells enriched from blood (not recorded which). The V call is TRBV12-3 or TRBV12-4, the J call TRBJ1-1; TRBD1 might be the D (6 bases). The TCR comes from a woman aged 40 to 50 with acute COVID-19. CDR3 nucleotides: TGTGCCAGCAGTTGGGGCCAGGGGGAAGCTTTCTTT. This sequence encodes CASSWGQGEAFF.